The entry below describes one TCR beta chain. The CDR3 is 15 amino acids. CDR1 is MDHEN and CDR2 is SYDVKM in the germline V gene. V lost 7 bases and J 0 bases, leaving 13 bases between the germline ends. Both iRepertoire HTBI primers and Arm-PCR of CDR3 regions were used to build the TCR beta libraries. TCRdb processed the multiplex PCR reads anew with MiXCR; each CDR3 protein has one entry. This table has under 300,000 distinct CDR3 sequences, 20% appearing once. This entry belongs to a study of regulatory T cells in long-lasting Graves disease. Specified time point: newly diagnosed GD, antithyroid drugs for less than 3 months. The TCR library was made from RNA that had been extracted from PBMCs in TRIzol.

V and J are TRBV28 and TRBJ1-5, with a weak D call TRBD1 (6 bases). The TCR comes from a female donor with Graves disease. The source material was peripheral blood mononuclear cells (PBMCs), sampled at new diagnosis, from a patient treated with antithyroid drugs. CDR3 sequence (DNA): TGTGCCAGCAACTGGGGGGGCCGTAGCAATCAGCCCCAGCATTTT. Translation: CASNWGGRSNQPQHF.